This TCR beta chain is drawn from a study of OX40 agonist ivuxolimab in advanced cancers. Study summary: Patient treatment consisted of intravenous ivuxolimab administration every 2 weeks at 0.01 to 10 mg/kg.

TCRdb's copy holds only in-frame clones and misses some; the assay was immunoSEQ multiplex PCR. This sample yields some 59,000 clones, of which 82% are seen a single time; under 4.5% belongs to the top ten. Germline lookup yields CDR1 SEHNR and CDR2 FQNEAQ (reference sequence). V was shortened by 1 base and J by 3 bases, with 6 bases between the two germline ends. The CDR3 covers 13 residues. Peripheral blood came from all dose cohorts at three timepoints. The genes are TRBV7-9 and TRBJ1-2; no reliable D call. This specimen consisted of CD4+ or CD8+ T cells sorted from blood, obtained in a trial of the OX40 agonist ivuxolimab. This TCR derives from an adult with an advanced solid tumor such as melanoma, head and neck, liver or kidney cancer. The CDR3 coding sequence is TGTGCCAGCAGCTTAGGGCAGGACTATGGCTACACCTTC. It translates to CASSLGQDYGYTF. Based on the CDR3 plus reference TRBV7-9 and TRBJ1-2, the full variable domain is DTGVSQNPRHKITKRGQNVTFRCDPISEHNRLYWYRQTLGQGPEFLTYFQNEAQLEKSRLLSDRFSAERPKGSFSTLEIQRTEQGDSAMYLCASSLGQDYGYTFGSGTRLTVV.